Included here is one T cell receptor (beta chain) sequence, with context. The V segment lost 8 bases and the J segment 8 bases; nucleotides outside the gene matches: 10. The CDR3 covers 14 residues. The germline V gene encodes CDR1 SGHTA and CDR2 FQGNSA. Clinical history as reported by participants underpinned cohort assignment. This entry is derived from a study of blood T cell repertoires in COVID-19. Study in general: In each case, the material was cDNA or gDNA derived from T cells, B-cell-depleted T cells, or PBMCs.

Only in-frame clones appear in the TCRdb table, and some are missing; sequencing was by immunoSEQ multiplex PCR. The profile shows around 300,000 clones, 88% of them singletons. This TCR derives from a woman aged 25 to 39 who had recovered from COVID-19. The sequencing input was PBMCs or T cells enriched from blood (not recorded which). The rearrangement uses TRBV7-2 and TRBJ2-1; TRBD2 matches at 9 bases. The CDR3 nucleotides read TGTGCCAGCGGTCGGGGAGCGGGAGGTGATGAGCAGTTCTTC. Protein product: CASGRGAGGDEQFF.